Below, 15 T cell receptor beta chains from the same sample are listed, as sequenced in a study of blood T cell repertoires in COVID-19. Produced via immunoSEQ multiplex PCR; TCRdb's table is partial and in-frame only. The sample has about 230,000 clones, 75% to 90% seen once. Material for sequencing was peripheral blood. These receptors all come from a woman in her sixties or seventies with active or convalescent COVID-19.

This chain connects TRBV18 to TRBJ1-2; tentative D call: TRBD1 (5 bases). This CDR3 is built from 15 residues. The V gene lost 5 bases and the J gene lost 7 bases, with 20 bases spanning the gap. In germline, CDR1 is KGHSH, CDR2 LQKENI. The CDR3 DNA reads TGTGCCAGCTCATCGACCGGCGGGGGAGTAGGTGGCTACACCTTC. Encoded protein: CASSSTGGGVGGYTF. Drawing the rest from reference TRBV18 and TRBJ1-2, the complete variable domain is NAGVMQNPRHLVRRRGQEARLRCSPMKGHSHVYWYRQLPEEGLKFMVYLQKENIIDESGMPKERFSAEFPKEGPSILRIQQVVRGDSAAYFCASSSTGGGVGGYTFGSGTRLTVV.

This chain uses TRBV12-5 with TRBJ1-2, with D maybe TRBD1 (5 bases). CDR3 length equals 15 residues. Trimming removed 1 base at V and 4 bases at J, with 13 bases between. Germline V gene sequence: CDR1 LGHNT, CDR2 FRNRAP. The CDR3 bases are TGTGCTAGTGGTTTGGATGTAAGGGGTGCCTATGGCTACACCTTC. It codes for CASGLDVRGAYGYTF.

The chain combines TRBV30 with TRBJ1-3; D is uncertain. The germline gives CDR1 GTSNPN, CDR2 SVGIG (reference sequence). This CDR3 has 16 amino acids. V dropped 0 bases and J dropped 2 bases, with 14 bases sitting between them. In nucleotides, the CDR3 is TGTGCCTGGAGTGTACCGGGGATACCTACTGGAAACACCATATATTTT. Protein product: CAWSVPGIPTGNTIYF.

J is TRBJ2-7 and V is TRBV10-1; no definite D call. There are 12 residues in the CDR3. V lost 7 bases, J lost 2 bases, and 9 bases lay in between. Germline assignment: CDR1 WNHNN and CDR2 SYGVQD (reference sequence). CDR3 residues: CASIRDTYEQYF. Here the CDR3 DNA reads TGCGCCAGCATCCGAGACACCTACGAGCAGTACTTC.

This clone appeared once. V usage is TRBV5-6 and J usage is TRBJ1-5; no clear D. CDR3 length: 15 amino acids. CDR1 and CDR2 (germline): SGHDT, YYEEEE. Trimming removed 3 bases at V and 1 base at J, with 11 bases between. The CDR3 DNA reads as TGTGCCAGCAGCTCTCGTCTGAGGAGCAATCAGCCCCAGCATTTT. Translation: CASSSRLRSNQPQHF.

The chain joins TRBV7-2 to TRBJ2-7; 8 bases line up with TRBD2. This CDR3 contains 16 residues. Germline V CDR1 and CDR2: SGHTA, FQGNSA. J lost 2 bases, V lost 5 bases, and 11 bases had no gene match. The CDR3 spells CASSPHPGGGPYEQYF. CDR3 in DNA: TGTGCCAGCAGCCCCCATCCGGGCGGGGGGCCCTACGAGCAGTACTTC.

The chain has TRBV10-3 and TRBJ2-7; 10 bases are shared with TRBD1. The CDR3 contains 12 residues. In germline, CDR1 is ENHRY, CDR2 SYGVKD. The V and J ends lost 9 bases and 4 bases, in that order; junction bases with no gene match: 3. CDR3 bases: TGTGCCATGGGGACAGGGGTATACGAGCAGTACTTC. This encodes CAMGTGVYEQYF.

The rearrangement links TRBV18 to TRBJ2-7, with 7 nucleotides matching TRBD1. This CDR3 is built from 15 residues. V gave up 3 bases and J gave up 2 bases; unmatched junction bases: 7. In germline, CDR1 is KGHSH, CDR2 LQKENI. CDR3 in amino acids: CASSPRTGLTYEQYF. The CDR3 nucleotides read TGTGCCAGCTCACCCAGGACAGGCCTAACCTACGAGCAGTACTTC.

CDR3 amino acids: CASSSGRGSRVYSTDTQYF. The CDR3 region has the DNA TGCGCCAGCAGCTCCGGAAGAGGGTCGCGGGTTTATAGCACAGATACGCAGTATTTT. V usage is TRBV4-1 and J usage is TRBJ2-3; weak D call: TRBD2 (5 bases). Germline values: CDR1 MGHRA, CDR2 YSYEKL. V was clipped by 5 bases and J by 0 bases, with 24 bases between them. The CDR3 consists of 19 residues.

V is TRBV5-5 and J is TRBJ2-3; D might be TRBD2 (7 bases). CDR1 SGHKS and CDR2 YYEKEE come from the germline V gene (reference sequence). The CDR3 contains 15 residues. With 4 bases removed from V and 1 base from J, the gap between germline ends came to 13 bases. CDR3 region: CASSPSGGGTDTQYF. The CDR3 region has the DNA TGTGCCAGCAGCCCCTCGGGGGGCGGCACAGATACGCAGTATTTT.

CDR3 residues: CASSLNPGTMNTEAFF. DNA for the CDR3: TGCGCCAGCAGCTTGAACCCAGGGACAATGAACACTGAAGCTTTCTTT. This chain connects TRBV5-1 to TRBJ1-1; D is perhaps TRBD1 (6 bases). Deletions cut 1 base from V and 0 bases from J, with 13 bases between. Germline V gives CDR1 SGHRS, CDR2 YFSETQ. This CDR3 comprises 16 residues.

The rearrangement links TRBV7-2 to TRBJ1-1; D is undetermined. V was trimmed by 5 bases and J by 8 bases, leaving 15 bases between them. The CDR3 has 13 amino acids. CDR1 and CDR2 from the germline V gene are SGHTA and FQGNSA. The CDR3 nucleotides read TGTGCCAGCAGCAGGGAGGTAGGAGAAGAAGCTTTCTTT. Protein sequence: CASSREVGEEAFF.

V is TRBV15 and J is TRBJ1-4, with D possibly being TRBD1 (6 bases). The V end lost 3 bases, the J end lost 8 bases, and 13 bases lay between the germline ends. The CDR3 is 14 residues long. Germline V gene sequence: CDR1 LNHNV, CDR2 YYDKDF (reference sequence). DNA of the CDR3: TGTGCCACCAGCAGCAGGGGAGGGAGGGAAAAACTGTTTTTT. Translating gives CATSSRGGREKLFF. The whole variable domain, remainder taken from reference TRBV15 and TRBJ1-4, is DAMVIQNPRYQVTQFGKPVTLSCSQTLNHNVMYWYQQKSSQAPKLLFHYYDKDFNNEADTPDNFQSRRPNTSFCFLDIRSPGLGDTAMYLCATSSRGGREKLFFGSGTQLSVL.

The rearrangement links TRBV6-5 to TRBJ1-1; 7 bases map to TRBD1. V was pared by 5 bases and J by 0 bases, with 6 bases of the junction left unmatched. This CDR3 region has 15 residues. Germline CDR1 and CDR2: MNHEY and SVGAGI. Written as DNA, the CDR3 is TGTGCCAGCAGTCGTTTGACAGGGTTGAACACTGAAGCTTTCTTT. Translated: CASSRLTGLNTEAFF.

V gene TRBV9 combines with J gene TRBJ2-3, with a possible D match to TRBD1 (6 bases). The CDR3 is 12 residues long. Germline V gene lookup returns CDR1 SGDLS and CDR2 YYNGEE. V was pared by 4 bases and J by 9 bases, with 12 bases between. CDR3 amino acids: CASSPRQGTQYF. CDR3 DNA: TGTGCCAGCAGCCCCCGGCAGGGGACGCAGTATTTT.